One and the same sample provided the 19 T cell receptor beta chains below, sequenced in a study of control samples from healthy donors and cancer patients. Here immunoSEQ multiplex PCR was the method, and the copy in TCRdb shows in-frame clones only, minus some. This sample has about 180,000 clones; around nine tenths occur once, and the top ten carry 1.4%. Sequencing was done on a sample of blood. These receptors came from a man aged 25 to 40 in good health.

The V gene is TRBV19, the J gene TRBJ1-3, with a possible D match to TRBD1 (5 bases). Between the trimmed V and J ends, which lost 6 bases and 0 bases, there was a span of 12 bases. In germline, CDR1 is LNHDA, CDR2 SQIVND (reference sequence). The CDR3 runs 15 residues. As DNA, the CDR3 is TGTGCCAGTAGCCCCCGGACACGCTCTGGAAACACCATATATTTT. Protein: CASSPRTRSGNTIYF.

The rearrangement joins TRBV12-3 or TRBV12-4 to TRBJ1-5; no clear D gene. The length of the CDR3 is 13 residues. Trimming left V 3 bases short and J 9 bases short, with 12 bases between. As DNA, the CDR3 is TGTGCCAGCAGTTTCGACACCCTGCTGCCCCAGCATTTT. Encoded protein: CASSFDTLLPQHF.

For the CDR3, the DNA is TGTGCCAGCAGCATACTAGCGAACCCGTACGAGCAGTACTTC. Translated: CASSILANPYEQYF. The chain links TRBV25-1 to TRBJ2-7; 7 nucleotides line up with TRBD2. The V and J ends lost 6 bases and 4 bases, in that order; junction bases with no gene match: 9. This CDR3 has 14 residues. Looked up from germline, CDR1 is MGHDK and CDR2 is SYGVNS.

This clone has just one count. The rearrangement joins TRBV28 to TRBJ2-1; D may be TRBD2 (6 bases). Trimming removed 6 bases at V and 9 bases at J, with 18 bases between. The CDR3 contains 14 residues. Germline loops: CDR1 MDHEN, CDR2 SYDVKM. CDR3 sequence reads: CASSRRSGEREQFF. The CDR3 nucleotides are TGTGCCAGCAGCCGACGGTCGGGAGAGCGTGAGCAGTTCTTC.

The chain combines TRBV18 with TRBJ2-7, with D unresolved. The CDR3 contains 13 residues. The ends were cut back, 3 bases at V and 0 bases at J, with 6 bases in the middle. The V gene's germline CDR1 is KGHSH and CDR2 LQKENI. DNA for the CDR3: TGTGCCAGCTCACCTTACAGCTCCTACGAGCAGTACTTC. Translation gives CASSPYSSYEQYF.

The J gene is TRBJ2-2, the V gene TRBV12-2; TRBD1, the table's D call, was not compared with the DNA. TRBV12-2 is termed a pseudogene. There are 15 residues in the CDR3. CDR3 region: CASRFVTGNTGELFF. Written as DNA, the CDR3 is TGTGCAAGTCGCTTCGTGACAGGGAACACCGGGGAGCTGTTTTTT.

The CDR3 loop reads CATSPTGDTEAFF. The CDR3 DNA follows: TGTGCCACCAGCCCGACAGGGGACACTGAAGCTTTCTTT. The chain has TRBV15 and TRBJ1-1; TRBD1 agrees at 8 bases. The trim removed 5 bases at V and 3 bases at J, leaving 2 bases unmatched. CDR3 length: 13 residues. Germline V CDR1 and CDR2: LNHNV, YYDKDF (reference sequence).

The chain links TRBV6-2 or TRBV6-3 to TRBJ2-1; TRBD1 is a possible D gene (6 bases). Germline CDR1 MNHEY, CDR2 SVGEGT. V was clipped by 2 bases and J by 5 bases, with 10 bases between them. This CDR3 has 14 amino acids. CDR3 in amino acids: CASSYVTGNNEQFF. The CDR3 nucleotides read TGTGCCAGCAGTTACGTCACAGGGAACAATGAGCAGTTCTTC.

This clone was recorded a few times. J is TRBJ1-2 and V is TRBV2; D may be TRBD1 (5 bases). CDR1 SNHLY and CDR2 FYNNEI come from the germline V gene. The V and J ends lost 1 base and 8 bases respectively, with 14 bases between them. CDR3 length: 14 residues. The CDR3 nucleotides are TGTGCCAGCAGTGAAGTAGGGGAACTGGGGGGCTACACCTTC. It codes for CASSEVGELGGYTF.

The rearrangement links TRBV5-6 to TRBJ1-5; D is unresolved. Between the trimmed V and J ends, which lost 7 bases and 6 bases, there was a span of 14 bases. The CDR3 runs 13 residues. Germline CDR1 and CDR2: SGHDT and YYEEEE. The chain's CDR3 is CASSPGTGQPQHF. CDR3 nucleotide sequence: TGTGCCAGCTCTCCAGGTACGGGTCAGCCCCAGCATTTT.

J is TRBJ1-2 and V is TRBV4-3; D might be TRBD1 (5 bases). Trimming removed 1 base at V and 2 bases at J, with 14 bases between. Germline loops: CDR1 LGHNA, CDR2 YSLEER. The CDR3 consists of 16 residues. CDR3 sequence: CASSQGAGTGNYGYTF. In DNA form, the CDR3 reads TGCGCCAGCAGCCAAGGAGCCGGGACGGGAAACTATGGCTACACCTTC.

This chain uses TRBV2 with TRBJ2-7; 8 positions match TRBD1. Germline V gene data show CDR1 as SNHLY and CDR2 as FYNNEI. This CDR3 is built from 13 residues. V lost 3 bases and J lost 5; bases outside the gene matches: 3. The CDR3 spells CASSEGTGDEQYF. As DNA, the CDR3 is TGTGCCAGCAGTGAGGGGACAGGAGACGAGCAGTACTTC.

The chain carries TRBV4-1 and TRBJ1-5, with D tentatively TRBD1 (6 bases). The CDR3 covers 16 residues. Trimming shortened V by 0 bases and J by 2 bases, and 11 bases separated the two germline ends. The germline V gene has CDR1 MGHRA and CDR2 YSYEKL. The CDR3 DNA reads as TGCGCCAGCAGCCAAGAAGGCAGGGGAGGCAATCAGCCCCAGCATTTT. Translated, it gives CASSQEGRGGNQPQHF.

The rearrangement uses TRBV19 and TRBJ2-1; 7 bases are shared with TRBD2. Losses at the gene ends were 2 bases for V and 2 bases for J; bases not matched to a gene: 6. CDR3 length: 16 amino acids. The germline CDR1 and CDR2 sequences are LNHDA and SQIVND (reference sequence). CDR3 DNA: TGTGCCAGTAGTATATGGCGGGGACTACCCTACAATGAGCAGTTCTTC. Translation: CASSIWRGLPYNEQFF. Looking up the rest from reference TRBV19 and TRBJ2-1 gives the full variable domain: DGGITQSPKYLFRKEGQNVTLSCEQNLNHDAMYWYRQDPGQGLRLIYYSQIVNDFQKGDIAEGYSVSREKKESFPLTVTSAQKNPTAFYLCASSIWRGLPYNEQFFGPGTRLTVL.

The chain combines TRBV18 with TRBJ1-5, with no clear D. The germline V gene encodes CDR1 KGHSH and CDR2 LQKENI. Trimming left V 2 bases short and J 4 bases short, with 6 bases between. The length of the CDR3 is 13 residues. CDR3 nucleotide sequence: TGTGCCAGCTCACCAAGCGAGAATCAGCCCCAGCATTTT. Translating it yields CASSPSENQPQHF.

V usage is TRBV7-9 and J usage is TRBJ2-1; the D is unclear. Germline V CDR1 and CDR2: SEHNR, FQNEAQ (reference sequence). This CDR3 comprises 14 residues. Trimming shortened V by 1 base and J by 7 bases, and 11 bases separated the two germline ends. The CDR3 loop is CASSLVVGWNEQFF. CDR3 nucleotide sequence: TGTGCCAGCAGCTTAGTAGTAGGGTGGAATGAGCAGTTCTTC.

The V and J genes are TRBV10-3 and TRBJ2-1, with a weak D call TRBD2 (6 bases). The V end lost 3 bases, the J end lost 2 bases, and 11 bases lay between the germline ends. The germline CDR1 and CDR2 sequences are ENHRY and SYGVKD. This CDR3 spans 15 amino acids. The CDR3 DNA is TGTGCCATCAGTGACTTAGCGGAGGCCTACAATGAGCAGTTCTTC. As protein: CAISDLAEAYNEQFF.

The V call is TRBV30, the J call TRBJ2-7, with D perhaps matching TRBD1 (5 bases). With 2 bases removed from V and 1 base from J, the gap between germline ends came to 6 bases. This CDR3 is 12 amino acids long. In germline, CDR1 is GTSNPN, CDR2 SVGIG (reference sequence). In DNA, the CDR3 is TGTGCCTGGAGTAGGGGTTCCTACGAGCAGTACTTC. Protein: CAWSRGSYEQYF. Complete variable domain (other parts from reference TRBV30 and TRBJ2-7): SQTIHQWPATLVQPVGSPLSLECTVEGTSNPNLYWYRQAAGRGLQLLFYSVGIGQISSEVPQNLSASRPQDRQFILSSKKLLLSDSGFYLCAWSRGSYEQYFGPGTRLTVT.

DNA of the CDR3: TGTGCCAGCAGCCAAGATAATGGAGGGGGTAGGAACATTCAGTACTTC. Its translation is CASSQDNGGGRNIQYF. The chain carries TRBV14 and TRBJ2-4; possibly TRBD1 or TRBD2 for D (6 bases each). V lost 0 bases and J lost 7, with 16 bases in between. The CDR3 runs to 16 residues. Germline lookup yields CDR1 SGHDN and CDR2 FVKESK.